The 29 T cell receptor beta chains listed next were all sequenced from one sample in a study of TIL therapy for anti-PD-1-resistant metastatic lung cancer. The libraries were made with immunoSEQ v3. Some clones are missing from TCRdb's copy, which holds only in-frame ones; the method was immunoSEQ multiplex PCR. The sample records approximately 22,000 clones, 60% to 80% being singletons. Noted time point: pre-treatment sample, taken before nivolumab and TIL therapy. This specimen was blood, taken at baseline. Every receptor here comes from a person aged 25 to 80 with non-small cell lung cancer.

The chain links TRBV6-5 to TRBJ1-1; D not resolved. CDR3 length: 14 residues. In germline, CDR1 is MNHEY, CDR2 SVGAGI. V lost 0 bases, J lost 4 bases, and 9 bases lay in between. This chain's CDR3 is CASSYSMGGTEAFF. The CDR3 region has the DNA TGTGCCAGCAGTTACTCTATGGGAGGCACTGAAGCTTTCTTT.

The rearrangement links TRBV19 to TRBJ1-1, with 7 bases lining up with TRBD1. V was clipped by 6 bases and J by 4 bases; unmatched bases: 5. This CDR3 is 13 amino acids long. Germline V gene data show CDR1 as LNHDA and CDR2 as SQIVND (reference sequence). This CDR3 reads CASSRTGPTEAFF. CDR3 sequence (DNA): TGTGCCAGTAGCCGGACAGGTCCCACTGAAGCTTTCTTT.

V is TRBV9 and J is TRBJ2-2; 11 nucleotides line up with TRBD1. J gave up 7 bases and V 4 bases, and 6 bases lay outside the gene matches. Germline CDR1 is SGDLS and CDR2 is YYNGEE. The CDR3 runs 15 residues. For the CDR3, the DNA is TGTGCCAGCAGCCTAAGGACAGGGGGCGGCGGGGAGCTGTTTTTT. Translating it yields CASSLRTGGGGELFF.

The genes are TRBV6-5 and TRBJ2-3; 9 nucleotides align to TRBD1. J was trimmed by 4 bases and V by 7 bases; bases with no gene match: 6. In germline, CDR1 is MNHEY, CDR2 SVGAGI. The CDR3 covers 14 residues. The CDR3: CASIRDRAPDTQYF. The CDR3 nucleotides are TGTGCCAGCATCCGGGACAGGGCACCAGATACGCAGTATTTT.

The chain couples TRBV2 to TRBJ2-5, with TRBD2 matching over 8 bases. The trim removed 2 bases at V and 2 bases at J, leaving 10 bases unmatched. This CDR3 is 17 amino acids long. Germline CDR1 is SNHLY and CDR2 is FYNNEI. CDR3 in amino acids: CASSESGRGGVQETQYF. For the CDR3, the DNA is TGTGCCAGCAGTGAAAGCGGTCGGGGGGGCGTACAAGAGACCCAGTACTTC.

The chain joins TRBV7-3 to TRBJ2-1, with TRBD1 identical over 9 bases. The CDR3 is 13 residues long. Germline V gene sequence: CDR1 SGHTA, CDR2 FQGTGA. The V and J ends lost 4 bases and 6 bases, in that order; junction bases with no gene match: 1. The CDR3 coding sequence is TGTGCCAGCAGCTCGGGACAGGGCAATGAGCAGTTCTTC. The encoded protein is CASSSGQGNEQFF.

The chain has TRBV24-1 and TRBJ2-1, with a tentative D call TRBD2 (5 bases). Germline V gene data show CDR1 as KGHDR and CDR2 as SFDVKD. Deletions cut 3 bases from V and 0 bases from J, with 11 bases between. This CDR3 region has 16 residues. Here the CDR3 DNA reads TGTGCCACCAGTGATCCTAGCCGCTCCTCCTACAATGAGCAGTTCTTC. Protein product: CATSDPSRSSYNEQFF.

The J gene is TRBJ2-1, the V gene TRBV29-1; 7 nucleotides agree with TRBD1. Germline V gives CDR1 SQVTM, CDR2 ANQGSEA. Trimming at V came to 6 bases and at J to 1 base, leaving 6 bases not matched to a gene. CDR3 size: 14 residues. This CDR3 reads CSVSGQRSYNEQFF. CDR3 in DNA: TGCAGCGTCTCGGGACAGAGGTCCTACAATGAGCAGTTCTTC.

The V call is TRBV7-6, the J call TRBJ1-1, with D uncertain. The CDR3 extends over 15 amino acids. From germline, CDR1 is SGHVS and CDR2 FNYEAQ. V was trimmed by 5 bases and J by 3 bases, leaving 16 bases between them. The CDR3 reads CASSPSHGEDTEAFF. The CDR3 region has the DNA TGTGCCAGCAGCCCATCGCACGGGGAGGACACTGAAGCTTTCTTT.

V is TRBV18 and J is TRBJ1-2; D remains unclear. The V gene's germline CDR1 is KGHSH and CDR2 LQKENI. Between the trimmed V and J ends, which lost 3 bases and 0 bases, there was a span of 14 bases. The CDR3 runs to 16 residues. The CDR3 is CASSPRSDSANYGYTF. As DNA, the CDR3 is TGTGCCAGCTCACCGCGCTCGGACTCAGCTAACTATGGCTACACCTTC.

The chain joins TRBV21-1 to TRBJ2-5; no check of the table's D call, TRBD1, against the DNA was made. TRBV21-1 is noted as a pseudogene. This CDR3 comprises 13 residues. CDR3 sequence reads: CASVDRPGETQYF. CDR3 bases: TGTGCCAGCGTTGACAGGCCGGGGGAGACCCAGTACTTC.

The V gene is TRBV5-6, the J gene TRBJ2-3; 8 bases align to TRBD2. The germline V gene encodes CDR1 SGHDT and CDR2 YYEEEE. Losses at the gene ends were 4 bases for V and 5 bases for J; bases not matched to a gene: 12. This CDR3 region has 16 residues. CDR3 sequence reads: CASSGGNGRAKDTQYF. DNA of the CDR3: TGTGCCAGCAGCGGGGGAAACGGGAGGGCCAAAGATACGCAGTATTTT.

The rearrangement uses TRBV30 and TRBJ2-1; 13 bases fit TRBD2. The germline gives CDR1 GTSNPN, CDR2 SVGIG (reference sequence). The CDR3 sequence is 14 residues long. Trimming cost V 5 bases and J 9 bases; bases outside gene matches: 7. As DNA, the CDR3 is TGTGCCTGGTCCGGGACTAGCGGGATCGGTGAGCAGTTCTTC. As protein: CAWSGTSGIGEQFF.

V and J are TRBV9 and TRBJ2-5; 7 bases line up with TRBD1. Germline CDR1 and CDR2: SGDLS and YYNGEE. The CDR3 totals 15 residues. J was trimmed by 0 bases and V by 3 bases; bases with no gene match: 5. In DNA form, the CDR3 reads TGTGCCAGCAGCGGGACAGGCGCCAACCAAGAGACCCAGTACTTC. It yields the protein CASSGTGANQETQYF.

V gene TRBV3-1 (or the pseudogene TRBV3-2) combines with J gene TRBJ2-2; TRBD1 aligns across 8 bases. CDR1 and CDR2 (germline): LGHDT, YNNKEL (reference sequence). This CDR3 region has 16 residues. V lost 1 base and J lost 6; bases outside the gene matches: 7. The CDR3 spells CASSQADTGGSGELFF. CDR3 in DNA: TGTGCCAGCAGCCAAGCAGATACAGGGGGTTCCGGGGAGCTGTTTTTT.

The V gene is TRBV5-1, the J gene TRBJ2-3, with 8 positions matching TRBD1. CDR1 is SGHRS, CDR2 YFSETQ, per germline. The CDR3 has 15 amino acids. V trimming: 4 bases; J trimming: 6 bases; junction bases outside the gene matches: 10. CDR3 in amino acids: CASSLMDRVLDTQYF. The DNA for the CDR3 is TGCGCCAGCAGCCTAATGGACAGGGTGCTGGATACGCAGTATTTT. Supplemented by reference TRBV5-1 and TRBJ2-3, the full variable domain reads KAGVTQTPRYLIKTRGQQVTLSCSPISGHRSVSWYQQTPGQGLQFLFEYFSETQRNKGNFPGRFSGRQFSNSRSEMNVSTLELGDSALYLCASSLMDRVLDTQYFGPGTRLTVL.

The sample holds a few counts of this clone. The genes are TRBV25-1 and TRBJ1-1; 9 bases align to TRBD1. Germline CDR1 reads MGHDK; CDR2 reads SYGVNS. This CDR3 is built from 15 residues. The ends lost 4 bases at V and 1 base at J; junction bases unmatched: 4. The DNA for the CDR3 is TGTGCCAGCAGTGGACACAGGGGGCCGAACACTGAAGCTTTCTTT. Its protein is CASSGHRGPNTEAFF.

The chain carries TRBV20-1 and TRBJ1-1; no clear D gene. CDR1 DFQATT and CDR2 SNEGSKA come from the germline V gene (reference sequence). CDR3 length: 11 amino acids. The V gene lost 6 bases and the J gene lost 5 bases, with 10 bases spanning the gap. CDR3 residues: CSATARTEAFF. The CDR3 DNA reads TGCAGTGCCACGGCAAGGACTGAAGCTTTCTTT.

The CDR3 DNA follows: TGTGCCAGCAGCTTCGGACAGGGGGCTGGAGAGACCCAGTACTTC. Protein product: CASSFGQGAGETQYF. The chain carries TRBV5-6 and TRBJ2-5; TRBD1 matches 11 bases. Trimming took 2 bases from V and 4 from J; bases not matched to a gene: 4. The CDR3 consists of 15 residues. CDR1 and CDR2 (germline): SGHDT, YYEEEE. Combining the CDR3 with reference TRBV5-6 and TRBJ2-5 gives the whole variable domain DAGVTQSPTHLIKTRGQQVTLRCSPKSGHDTVSWYQQALGQGPQFIFQYYEEEERQRGNFPDRFSGHQFPNYSSELNVNALLLGDSALYLCASSFGQGAGETQYFGPGTRLLVL.

The chain has TRBV20-1 and TRBJ2-7; possible D gene TRBD2, 7 bases. CDR1 DFQATT and CDR2 SNEGSKA come from the germline V gene (reference sequence). This CDR3 is built from 15 residues. Trimming shortened V by 3 bases and J by 6 bases, and 21 bases separated the two germline ends. The CDR3 loop is CSASRGGGAYGEQYV. CDR3 coding DNA: TGCAGTGCTAGTAGGGGAGGGGGGGCCTATGGCGAGCAGTACGTC.

V usage is TRBV29-1 and J usage is TRBJ1-2, with D possibly being TRBD1 (6 bases). Germline V gives CDR1 SQVTM, CDR2 ANQGSEA. The germline V and J ends were trimmed by 2 bases and 7 bases, with 20 bases remaining between them. The length of the CDR3 is 15 residues. DNA of the CDR3: TGCAGCGTTGAAACCGGTGACAGGTCGTGGGGTGGCTACACCTTC. Translating it yields CSVETGDRSWGGYTF.

The rearrangement links TRBV3-1 (or the pseudogene TRBV3-2) to TRBJ1-3, with 10 positions matching TRBD1. The CDR3 covers 16 residues. CDR1 and CDR2 from the germline V gene are LGHDT and YNNKEL (reference sequence). J was trimmed by 6 bases and V by 0 bases; bases with no gene match: 5. CDR3 bases: TGTGCCAGCAGCCAAGATTGGGGACAGGGGTCAAACACCATATATTTT. Protein sequence: CASSQDWGQGSNTIYF.

This clone has just one count. This rearrangement joins TRBV14 to TRBJ2-6; the match to TRBD1 covers 7 bases. Germline CDR1 is SGHDN and CDR2 is FVKESK. Unmatched junction bases numbered 11, after V lost 3 bases and J lost 3 bases. The CDR3 loop spans 18 amino acids. The CDR3 region is CASSHPWTGGSGANVLTF. The CDR3 coding sequence is TGTGCCAGCAGCCATCCCTGGACAGGTGGTAGTGGGGCCAACGTCCTGACTTTC. Full variable domain (outside the CDR3, taken from reference TRBV14 and TRBJ2-6): EAGVTQFPSHSVIEKGQTVTLRCDPISGHDNLYWYRRVMGKEIKFLLHFVKESKQDESGMPNNRFLAERTGGTYSTLKVQPAELEDSGVYFCASSHPWTGGSGANVLTFGAGSRLTVL.

The V gene is TRBV29-1, the J gene TRBJ1-1; 9 bases agree with TRBD1. V gave up 6 bases and J gave up 2 bases; unmatched junction bases: 7. CDR1 is SQVTM and CDR2 is ANQGSEA in the germline V gene. The CDR3 loop spans 14 amino acids. The chain's CDR3 is CSVRRGQGNTEAFF. The DNA of the CDR3 is TGCAGCGTCCGTAGGGGACAGGGCAACACTGAAGCTTTCTTT.

This clone was recorded a few times. The chain carries TRBV5-1 and TRBJ2-1; D remains unclear. Trimming left V 2 bases short and J 5 bases short, with 5 bases between. This CDR3 is built from 12 residues. Germline V gene lookup returns CDR1 SGHRS and CDR2 YFSETQ. CDR3 residues: CASSFGNNEQFF. The CDR3 bases are TGCGCCAGCAGCTTCGGCAACAATGAGCAGTTCTTC.

The rearrangement joins TRBV14 to TRBJ2-1; 8 bases agree with TRBD2. Germline CDR1 and CDR2: SGHDN and FVKESK. CDR3 length equals 17 residues. V lost 1 base and J lost 3; bases outside the gene matches: 8. DNA of the CDR3: TGTGCCAGCAGCCAAGGGTCCAGCGGGAGAATCTACAATGAGCAGTTCTTC. Its protein is CASSQGSSGRIYNEQFF.

The sample holds a few counts of this clone. The V call is TRBV18, the J call TRBJ2-1; TRBD1 might be the D (5 bases). The CDR3 length is 14 residues. V dropped 6 bases and J dropped 2 bases, with 11 bases sitting between them. Germline CDR1 KGHSH, CDR2 LQKENI. CDR3 sequence: CASSLTVTYNEQFF. DNA of the CDR3: TGTGCCAGCTCCCTGACAGTTACCTACAATGAGCAGTTCTTC.

The chain carries TRBV10-1 and TRBJ2-3, with D hard to call. Germline V gene sequence: CDR1 WNHNN, CDR2 SYGVQD (reference sequence). Trimming cost V 4 bases and J 5 bases, with 10 bases left between them. The CDR3 sequence is 13 residues long. The DNA for the CDR3 is TGCGCCAGCAGTGGGGGTCCCAAAGATACGCAGTATTTT. Protein sequence: CASSGGPKDTQYF.

V is TRBV9 and J is TRBJ2-1; TRBD2 matches at 8 bases. Germline CDR1 is SGDLS and CDR2 is YYNGEE. The J segment lost 6 bases and the V segment lost 0 bases, leaving 5 bases of the junction unmatched. This CDR3 is built from 15 residues. CDR3 nucleotides: TGTGCCAGCAGCGTAGCTTGGGCGGGGGGCAATGAGCAGTTCTTC. It translates to CASSVAWAGGNEQFF.